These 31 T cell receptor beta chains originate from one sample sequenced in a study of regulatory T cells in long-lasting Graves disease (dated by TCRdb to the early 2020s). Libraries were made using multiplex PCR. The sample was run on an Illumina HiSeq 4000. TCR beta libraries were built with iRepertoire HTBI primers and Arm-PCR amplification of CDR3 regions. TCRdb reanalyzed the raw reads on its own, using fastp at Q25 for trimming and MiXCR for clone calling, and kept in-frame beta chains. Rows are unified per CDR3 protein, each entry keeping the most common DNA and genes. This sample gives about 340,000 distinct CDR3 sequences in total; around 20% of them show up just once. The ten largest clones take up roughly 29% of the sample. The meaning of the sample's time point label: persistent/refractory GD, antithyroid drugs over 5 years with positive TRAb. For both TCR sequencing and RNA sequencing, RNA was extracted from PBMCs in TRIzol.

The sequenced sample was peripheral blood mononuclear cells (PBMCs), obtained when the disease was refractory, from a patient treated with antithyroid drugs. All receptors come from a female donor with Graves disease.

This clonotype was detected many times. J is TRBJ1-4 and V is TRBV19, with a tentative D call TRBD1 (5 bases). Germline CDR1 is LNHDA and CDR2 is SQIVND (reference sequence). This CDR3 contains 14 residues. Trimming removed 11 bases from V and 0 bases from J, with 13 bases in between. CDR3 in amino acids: CACWGGTTNEKLFF. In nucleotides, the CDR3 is TGTGCCTGCTGGGGGGGTACAACTAATGAAAAACTGTTTTTT.

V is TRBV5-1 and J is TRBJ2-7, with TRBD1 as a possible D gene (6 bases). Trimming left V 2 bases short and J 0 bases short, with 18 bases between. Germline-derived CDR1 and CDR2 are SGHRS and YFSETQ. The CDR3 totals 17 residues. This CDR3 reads CASSLIQGTRISYEQYF. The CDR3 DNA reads TGCGCCAGCAGCTTAATTCAGGGGACACGAATCTCCTACGAGCAGTACTTC.

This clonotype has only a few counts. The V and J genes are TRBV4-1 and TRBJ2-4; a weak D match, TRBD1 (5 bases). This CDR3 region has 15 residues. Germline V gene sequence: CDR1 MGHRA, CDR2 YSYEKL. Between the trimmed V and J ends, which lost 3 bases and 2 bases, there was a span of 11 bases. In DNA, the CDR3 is TGCGCCAGCAGCCACGTCAGGGAAACCAAAAACATTCAGTACTTC. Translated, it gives CASSHVRETKNIQYF.

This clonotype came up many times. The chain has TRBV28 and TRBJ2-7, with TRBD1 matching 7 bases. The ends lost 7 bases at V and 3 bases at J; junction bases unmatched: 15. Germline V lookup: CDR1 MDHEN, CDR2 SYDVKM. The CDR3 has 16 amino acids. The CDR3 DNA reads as TGTGCCAGCACCCCCCTGGTGAGGGGGCGTTACTACGAGCAGTACTTC. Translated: CASTPLVRGRYYEQYF.

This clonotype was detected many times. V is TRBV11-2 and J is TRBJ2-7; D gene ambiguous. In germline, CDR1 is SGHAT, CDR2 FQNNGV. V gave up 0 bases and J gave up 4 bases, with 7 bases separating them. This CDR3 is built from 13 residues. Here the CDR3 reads CASSLDPPYEQYF. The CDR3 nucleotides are TGTGCCAGCAGCTTAGACCCCCCTTACGAGCAGTACTTC.

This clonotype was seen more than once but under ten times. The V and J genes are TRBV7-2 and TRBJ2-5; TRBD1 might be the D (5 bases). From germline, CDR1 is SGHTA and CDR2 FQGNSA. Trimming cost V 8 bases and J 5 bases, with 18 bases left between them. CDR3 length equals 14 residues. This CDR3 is CASGRKGLVETQYF. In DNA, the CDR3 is TGTGCCAGCGGTCGAAAGGGGCTCGTGGAGACCCAGTACTTC.

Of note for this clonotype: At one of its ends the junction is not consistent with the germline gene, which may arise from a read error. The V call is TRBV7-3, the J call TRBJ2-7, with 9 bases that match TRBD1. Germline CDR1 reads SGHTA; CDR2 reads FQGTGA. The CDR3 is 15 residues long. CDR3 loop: CVSSSRTGEGGVQYF. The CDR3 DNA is TGTGTCAGCAGCTCCCGGACAGGGGAAGGGGGCGTGCAGTACTTC.

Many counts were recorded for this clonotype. CDR3 protein: CASSFGDGLERTEAFF. The DNA of the CDR3 is TGCGCCAGCAGCTTCGGGGACGGCCTTGAAAGAACTGAAGCTTTCTTT. The rearrangement uses TRBV5-1 and TRBJ1-1; D might be TRBD1 (5 bases). The CDR3 is made up of 16 amino acids. Germline CDR1 and CDR2: SGHRS and YFSETQ. V lost 2 bases to trimming and J lost 5 bases, with 19 bases between them.

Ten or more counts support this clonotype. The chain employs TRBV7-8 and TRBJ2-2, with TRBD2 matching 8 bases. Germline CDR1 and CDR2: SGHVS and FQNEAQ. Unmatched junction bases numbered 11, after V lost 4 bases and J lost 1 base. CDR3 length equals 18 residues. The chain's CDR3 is CASSSHRTSSRNTGELFF. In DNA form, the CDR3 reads TGTGCCAGCAGCTCGCACCGGACTAGCTCTAGGAACACCGGGGAGCTGTTTTTT.

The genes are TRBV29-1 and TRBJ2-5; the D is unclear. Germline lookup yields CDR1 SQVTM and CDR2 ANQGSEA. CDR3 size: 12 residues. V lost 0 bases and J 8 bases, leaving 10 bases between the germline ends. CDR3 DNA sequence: TGCAGCGTTGAAGACCTCCAAGTAACCCAGTACTTC. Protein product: CSVEDLQVTQYF.

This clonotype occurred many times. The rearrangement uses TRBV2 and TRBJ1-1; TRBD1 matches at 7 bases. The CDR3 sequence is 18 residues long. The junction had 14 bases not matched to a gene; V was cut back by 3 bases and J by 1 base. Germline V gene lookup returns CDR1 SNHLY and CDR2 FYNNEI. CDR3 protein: CASSEGRQGSRGNTEAFF. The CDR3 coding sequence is TGTGCCAGCAGTGAGGGCCGACAGGGATCTAGGGGGAACACTGAAGCTTTCTTT. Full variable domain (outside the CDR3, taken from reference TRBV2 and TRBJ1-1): EPEVTQTPSHQVTQMGQEVILRCVPISNHLYFYWYRQILGQKVEFLVSFYNNEISEKSEIFDDQFSVERPDGSNFTLKIRSTKLEDSAMYFCASSEGRQGSRGNTEAFFGQGTRLTVV.

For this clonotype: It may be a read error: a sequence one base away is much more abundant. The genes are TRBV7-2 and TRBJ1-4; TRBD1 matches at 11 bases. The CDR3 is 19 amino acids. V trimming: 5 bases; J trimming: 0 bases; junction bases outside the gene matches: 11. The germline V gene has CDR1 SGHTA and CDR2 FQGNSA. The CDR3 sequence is CTSSAGTGGIPATNEKLFF. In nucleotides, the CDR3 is TGTACCAGCAGCGCCGGGACAGGGGGTATTCCTGCAACTAATGAAAAACTGTTTTTT.

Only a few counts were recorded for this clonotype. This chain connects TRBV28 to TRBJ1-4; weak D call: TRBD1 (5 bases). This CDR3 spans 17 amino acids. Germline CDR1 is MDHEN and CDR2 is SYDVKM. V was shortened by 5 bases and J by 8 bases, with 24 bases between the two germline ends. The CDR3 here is CASSLSPVLGAGEKLFF. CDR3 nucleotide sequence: TGTGCCAGCAGTCTAAGTCCCGTCCTTGGGGCCGGCGAAAAACTGTTTTTT.

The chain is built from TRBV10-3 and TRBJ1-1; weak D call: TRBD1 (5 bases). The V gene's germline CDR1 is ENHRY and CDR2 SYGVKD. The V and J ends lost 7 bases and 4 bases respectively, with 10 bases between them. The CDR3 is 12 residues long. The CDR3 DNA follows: TGTGCCATCACGAGCGACAGCACTGAAGCTTTCTTT. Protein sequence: CAITSDSTEAFF.

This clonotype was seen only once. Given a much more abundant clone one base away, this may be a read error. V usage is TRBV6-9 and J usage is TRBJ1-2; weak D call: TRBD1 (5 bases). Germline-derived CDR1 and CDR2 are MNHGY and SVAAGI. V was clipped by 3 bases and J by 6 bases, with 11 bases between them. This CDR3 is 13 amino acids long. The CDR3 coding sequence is TGTGCCAGCAGTTACGGCAGGGCCCATGGCTACACCTTC. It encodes CASSYGRAHGYTF.

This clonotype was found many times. As DNA, the CDR3 is TGTGCCAGCAGTTACTCGAGGACAGGGGGCTCCTATAATTCACCCCTCCACTTT. This translates into CASSYSRTGGSYNSPLHF. The chain uses TRBV6-5 and TRBJ1-6; 10 bases are shared with TRBD1. Germline-derived CDR1 and CDR2 are MNHEY and SVGAGI. This CDR3 has 18 residues. With V trimmed by 0 bases and J by 0 bases, 2 bases remained unmatched.

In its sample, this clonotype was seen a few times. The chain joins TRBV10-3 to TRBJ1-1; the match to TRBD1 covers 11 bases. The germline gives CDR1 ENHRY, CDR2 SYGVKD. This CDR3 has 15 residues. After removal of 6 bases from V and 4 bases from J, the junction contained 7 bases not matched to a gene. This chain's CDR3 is CAIRWTGGVGTEAFF. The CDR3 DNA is TGTGCCATCAGATGGACAGGGGGCGTGGGCACTGAAGCTTTCTTT.

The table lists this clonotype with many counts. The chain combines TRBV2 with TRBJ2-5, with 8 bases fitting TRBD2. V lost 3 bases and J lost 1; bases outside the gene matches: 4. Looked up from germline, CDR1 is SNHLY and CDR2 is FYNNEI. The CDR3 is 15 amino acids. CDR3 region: CASSDPGLVQETQYF. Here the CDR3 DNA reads TGTGCCAGCAGTGATCCGGGACTAGTCCAAGAGACCCAGTACTTC.

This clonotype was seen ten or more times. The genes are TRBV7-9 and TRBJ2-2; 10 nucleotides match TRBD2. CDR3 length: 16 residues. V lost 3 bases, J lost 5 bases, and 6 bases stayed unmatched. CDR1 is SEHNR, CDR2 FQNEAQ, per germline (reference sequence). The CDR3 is CASSLGSSGRTGELFF. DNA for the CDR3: TGTGCCAGCAGCTTGGGGTCTAGCGGGAGAACCGGGGAGCTGTTTTTT.

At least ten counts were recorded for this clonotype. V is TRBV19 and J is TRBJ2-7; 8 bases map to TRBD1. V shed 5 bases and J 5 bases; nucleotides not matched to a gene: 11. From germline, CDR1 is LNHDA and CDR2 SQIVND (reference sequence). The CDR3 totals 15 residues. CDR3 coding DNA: TGTGCCAGTAGTTTTCCCATCACAGGGGGAAACGAGCAGTACTTC. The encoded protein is CASSFPITGGNEQYF.

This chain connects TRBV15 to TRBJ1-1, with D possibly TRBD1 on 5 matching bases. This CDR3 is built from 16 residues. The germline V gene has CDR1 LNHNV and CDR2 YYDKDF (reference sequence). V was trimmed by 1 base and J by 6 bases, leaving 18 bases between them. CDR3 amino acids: CATSRVVSSGVSEAFF. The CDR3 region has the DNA TGTGCCACCAGCAGAGTCGTTTCCTCGGGGGTCTCTGAAGCTTTCTTT. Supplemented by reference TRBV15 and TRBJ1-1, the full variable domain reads DAMVIQNPRYQVTQFGKPVTLSCSQTLNHNVMYWYQQKSSQAPKLLFHYYDKDFNNEADTPDNFQSRRPNTSFCFLDIRSPGLGDTAMYLCATSRVVSSGVSEAFFGQGTRLTVV.

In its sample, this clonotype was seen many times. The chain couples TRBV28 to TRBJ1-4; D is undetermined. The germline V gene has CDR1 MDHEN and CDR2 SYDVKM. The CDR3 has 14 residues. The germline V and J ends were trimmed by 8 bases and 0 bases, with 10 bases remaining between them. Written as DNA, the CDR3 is TGTGCCAGCGGGATGCTGTCAACTAATGAAAAACTGTTTTTT. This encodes CASGMLSTNEKLFF.

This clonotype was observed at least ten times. The CDR3 DNA sequence: TGTGCCAGCAGAAATAGCGGGACAGGAGGGGAGCAGTACTTC. It codes for CASRNSGTGGEQYF. The rearrangement joins TRBV12-3 or TRBV12-4 to TRBJ2-7; D tentatively fits TRBD1 or TRBD2 (8 bases each). The CDR3 sequence is 14 residues long. Deletions cut 6 bases from V and 7 bases from J, with 19 bases between.

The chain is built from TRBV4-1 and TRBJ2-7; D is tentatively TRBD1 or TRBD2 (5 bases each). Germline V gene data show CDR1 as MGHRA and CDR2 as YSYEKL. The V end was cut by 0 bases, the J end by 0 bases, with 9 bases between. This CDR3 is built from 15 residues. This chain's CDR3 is CASSQEGRSSYEQYF. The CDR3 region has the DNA TGCGCCAGCAGCCAAGAGGGACGCAGCTCCTACGAGCAGTACTTC.

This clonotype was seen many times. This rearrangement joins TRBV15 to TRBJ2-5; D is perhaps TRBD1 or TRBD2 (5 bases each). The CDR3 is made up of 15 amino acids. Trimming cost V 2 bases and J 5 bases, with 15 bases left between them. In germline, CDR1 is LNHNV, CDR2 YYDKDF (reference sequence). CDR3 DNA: TGTGCCACCAGCAGACGGCCGGGGCCGTGGGAGACCCAGTACTTC. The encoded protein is CATSRRPGPWETQYF.

The CDR3 here is CASSQPGTENTEAFF. DNA for the CDR3: TGCGCCAGCAGCCAGCCCGGGACAGAAAACACTGAAGCTTTCTTT. This chain links TRBV4-3 with TRBJ1-1; TRBD1 matches at 7 bases. V shed 3 bases, J shed 2 bases, and the junction held 6 bases outside the gene matches. Germline-derived CDR1 and CDR2 are LGHNA and YSLEER. This CDR3 spans 15 amino acids.

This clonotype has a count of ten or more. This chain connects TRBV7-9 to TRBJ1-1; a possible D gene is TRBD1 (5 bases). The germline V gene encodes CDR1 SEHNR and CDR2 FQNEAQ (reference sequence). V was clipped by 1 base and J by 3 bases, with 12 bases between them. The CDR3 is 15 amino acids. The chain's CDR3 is CASSLDGSGYTEAFF. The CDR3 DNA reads TGTGCCAGCAGCTTAGATGGGTCAGGGTACACTGAAGCTTTCTTT. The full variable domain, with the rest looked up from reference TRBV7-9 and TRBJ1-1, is DTGVSQNPRHKITKRGQNVTFRCDPISEHNRLYWYRQTLGQGPEFLTYFQNEAQLEKSRLLSDRFSAERPKGSFSTLEIQRTEQGDSAMYLCASSLDGSGYTEAFFGQGTRLTVV.

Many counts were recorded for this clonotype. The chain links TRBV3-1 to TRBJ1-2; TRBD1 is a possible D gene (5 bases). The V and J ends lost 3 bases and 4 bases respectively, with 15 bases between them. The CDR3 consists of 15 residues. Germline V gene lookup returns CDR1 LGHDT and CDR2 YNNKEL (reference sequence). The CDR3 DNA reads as TGTGCCAGCAGCCAGTCCCTGGGGGTCGGCTATGGCTACACCTTC. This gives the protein CASSQSLGVGYGYTF.

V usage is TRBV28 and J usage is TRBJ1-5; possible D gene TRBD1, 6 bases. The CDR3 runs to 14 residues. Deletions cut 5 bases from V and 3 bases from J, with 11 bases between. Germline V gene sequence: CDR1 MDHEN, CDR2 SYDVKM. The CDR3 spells CASSLGQFNQPQHF. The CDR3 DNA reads TGTGCCAGCAGTCTCGGACAGTTCAATCAGCCCCAGCATTTT. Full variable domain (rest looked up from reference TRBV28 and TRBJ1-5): DVKVTQSSRYLVKRTGEKVFLECVQDMDHENMFWYRQDPGLGLRLIYFSYDVKMKEKGDIPEGYSVSREKKERFSLILESASTNQTSMYLCASSLGQFNQPQHFGDGTRLSIL.

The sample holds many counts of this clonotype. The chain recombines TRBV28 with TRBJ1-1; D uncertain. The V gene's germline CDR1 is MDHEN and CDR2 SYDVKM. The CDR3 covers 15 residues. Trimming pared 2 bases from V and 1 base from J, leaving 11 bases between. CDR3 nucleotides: TGTGCCAGCAGTTTACTCTACGAACGGAACACTGAAGCTTTCTTT. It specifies CASSLLYERNTEAFF.

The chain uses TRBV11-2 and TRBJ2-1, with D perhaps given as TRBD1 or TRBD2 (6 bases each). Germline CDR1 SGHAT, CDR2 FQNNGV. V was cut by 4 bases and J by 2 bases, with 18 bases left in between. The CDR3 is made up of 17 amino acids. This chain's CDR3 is CASSSPLGGWTYNEQFF. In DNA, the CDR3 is TGTGCCAGCAGCTCCCCCTTGGGGGGCTGGACCTACAATGAGCAGTTCTTC.